The clone carrying this T cell receptor (beta chain) was observed a few times. This entry belongs to a study of T cells of healthy individuals. Per the germline V gene, CDR1 is MNHEY and CDR2 is SVGEGT. There are 14 residues in the CDR3. V was cut by 10 bases and J by 1 base, with 13 bases left in between. Using its own MiXCR run on the 5' RACE reads, TCRdb lists one record per CDR3 protein. The sample shows around 100,000 distinct CDR3 sequences, around 17% of them seen only once. The source of this sequence is a human donor in good health. The chain uses TRBV6-2 or TRBV6-3 and TRBJ2-2; D is perhaps TRBD1 (5 bases). CDR3 DNA sequence: TGTGCCACCTACGTGGGGCAGAACACCGGGGAGCTGTTTTTT. Protein: CATYVGQNTGELFF.